In this sample, the clone carrying this T cell receptor beta chain turned up a few times. The entry originates in a study of T cells in Graves' hyperthyroidism and ophthalmopathy. TCR beta CDR3 regions were amplified from RNA. First-round RT-PCR with HTBI primers amplified the TCR CDR3 region. A single record per CDR3 protein comes from TCRdb applying MiXCR to the multiplex PCR reads. Of hundreds of thousands of distinct CDR3 sequences in the sample, 15% to 18% were seen once. Germline V lookup: CDR1 DFQATT, CDR2 SNEGSKA (reference sequence). V lost 3 bases and J lost 1, with 14 bases in between. This CDR3 has 15 amino acids.

The V gene is TRBV20-1, the J gene TRBJ2-3; D gene unclear. Sequencing was performed on blood. The receptor's source is a woman between 18 and 30 years old with Graves' hyperthyroidism. The CDR3 spells CSASRVVGGTDTQYF. The DNA for the CDR3 is TGCAGTGCTAGTAGAGTGGTTGGAGGCACAGATACGCAGTATTTT.